The 32 T cell receptor beta chains given below trace back to one sample, sequenced in a study of T cell repertoires in ileal Crohn's disease. Time point defined: proximal margin of the surgical specimen (macroscopically non-inflamed). Sequencing was performed with immunoSEQ multiplex PCR; in TCRdb, only in-frame clones are kept and a portion is missing. The sample consists of 4,300 or so clones, around 70% of them appearing once. Sequences were obtained from ileal tissue. The receptors come from an adult with Crohn's disease.

The chain carries TRBV30 and TRBJ1-3; possibly TRBD1 for D (5 bases). The CDR3 length is 13 residues. Germline V gene data show CDR1 as GTSNPN and CDR2 as SVGIG (reference sequence). The V gene lost 2 bases and the J gene lost 3 bases, with 8 bases spanning the gap. The DNA for the CDR3 is TGTGCCTGGAGTTCAGGGCATGGAAACACCATATATTTT. This gives the protein CAWSSGHGNTIYF.

The V call is TRBV2, the J call TRBJ2-1; 10 bases align to TRBD1. The CDR3 covers 15 residues. Losses at the gene ends were 6 bases for V and 6 bases for J; bases not matched to a gene: 8. Germline values: CDR1 SNHLY, CDR2 FYNNEI. CDR3 protein: CASSRQGAAINEQFF. CDR3 nucleotides: TGTGCCAGCAGCCGACAGGGGGCTGCCATCAATGAGCAGTTCTTC.

The V call is TRBV5-6, the J call TRBJ1-6; TRBD1 matches 8 bases. Trimming at V came to 0 bases and at J to 1 base, leaving 9 bases not matched to a gene. The CDR3 runs 19 residues. The germline V gene encodes CDR1 SGHDT and CDR2 YYEEEE. CDR3 sequence (DNA): TGTGCCAGCAGCTTGGTTACGGGGCAGGGGGCTTCCTATAATTCACCCCTCCACTTT. Residues: CASSLVTGQGASYNSPLHF.

V and J are TRBV7-2 and TRBJ2-2; maybe TRBD1 (7 bases). The V end was cut by 2 bases, the J end by 0 bases, with 10 bases between. This CDR3 is built from 16 residues. From germline, CDR1 is SGHTA and CDR2 FQGNSA. CDR3 nucleotides: TGTGCCAGCAGCTTACGGGGGACAGCGAACACCGGGGAGCTGTTTTTT. Encoded protein: CASSLRGTANTGELFF.

This clone was observed once. The J gene is TRBJ2-2, the V gene TRBV13; D is unresolved. Germline V CDR1 and CDR2: PRHDT, FYEKMQ (reference sequence). This CDR3 has 14 residues. Between the trimmed V and J ends, which lost 5 bases and 3 bases, there was a span of 10 bases. The CDR3 DNA reads TGTGCCAGCAGCCTCCGACGGGACACCGGGGAGCTGTTTTTT. Residues: CASSLRRDTGELFF.

This clone is deemed medium-sized (0.01 to 0.1%). This chain connects TRBV6-1 to TRBJ1-1; no reliable D call. The CDR3 covers 10 residues. V lost 10 bases, J lost 10 bases, and 13 bases lay in between. From germline, CDR1 is MNHNS and CDR2 SASEGT. The CDR3 region is CATHWIGAFF. In DNA, the CDR3 is TGTGCCACCCATTGGATCGGAGCTTTCTTT.

The genes are TRBV2 and TRBJ2-7, with 8 bases lining up with TRBD1. CDR3 size: 14 residues. Germline-derived CDR1 and CDR2 are SNHLY and FYNNEI. The junction had 6 bases not matched to a gene; V was cut back by 6 bases and J by 2 bases. CDR3 nucleotides: TGTGCCAGCAGCCCCCAGGGGGCAGCCTACGAGCAGTACTTC. The encoded protein is CASSPQGAAYEQYF.

This clone was found a few times. The CDR3 DNA is TGCGCCAGCAGTGTTGGGAAGAGGACTGAAGCTTTCTTT. Translation: CASSVGKRTEAFF. The genes are TRBV4-1 and TRBJ1-1; unclear D gene. Trimming left V 6 bases short and J 5 bases short, with 13 bases between. The CDR3 consists of 13 residues. Germline values: CDR1 MGHRA, CDR2 YSYEKL.

This clone has more than one count but fewer than ten. The rearrangement joins TRBV6-4 to TRBJ1-1; weak D call: TRBD1 (6 bases). The germline V and J ends were trimmed by 0 bases and 1 base, with 9 bases remaining between them. CDR3 length equals 15 residues. The germline V gene encodes CDR1 MRHNA and CDR2 SNTAGT. The CDR3 reads CASSDSPDRNTEAFF. Written as DNA, the CDR3 is TGTGCCAGCAGTGACTCCCCGGACAGGAACACTGAAGCTTTCTTT.

The chain uses TRBV5-1 and TRBJ1-6; a possible D gene is TRBD1 (6 bases). The V end was cut by 3 bases, the J end by 5 bases, with 12 bases between. The CDR3 contains 15 residues. Per the germline V gene, CDR1 is SGHRS and CDR2 is YFSETQ. The CDR3 spells CASSWGAGNNSPLHF. The CDR3 DNA is TGCGCCAGCAGCTGGGGGGCTGGGAATAATTCACCCCTCCACTTT.

The chain uses TRBV28 and TRBJ2-7; the D is unclear. V was pared by 1 base and J by 6 bases, with 13 bases between. The V gene's germline CDR1 is MDHEN and CDR2 SYDVKM. This CDR3 is 14 amino acids long. As DNA, the CDR3 is TGTGCCAGCAGTTTATCGCAGGTTTTGGGCGAGCAGTACTTC. Amino acids: CASSLSQVLGEQYF.

This rearrangement joins TRBV30 to TRBJ1-4, with D uncertain. CDR3 length: 14 residues. The germline V gene has CDR1 GTSNPN and CDR2 SVGIG (reference sequence). V dropped 0 bases and J dropped 6 bases, with 11 bases sitting between them. The DNA for the CDR3 is TGTGCCTGGAGTGTAGGAGGGTGGGATGAAAAACTGTTTTTT. As protein: CAWSVGGWDEKLFF.

V and J are TRBV27 and TRBJ2-3; D may be TRBD2 (6 bases). Germline V gene lookup returns CDR1 MNHEY and CDR2 SMNVEV (reference sequence). V was clipped by 0 bases and J by 2 bases, with 12 bases between them. The CDR3 contains 16 residues. The CDR3 here is CASSLSGGSTTDTQYF. In DNA form, the CDR3 reads TGTGCCAGCAGTTTATCGGGAGGAAGCACCACAGATACGCAGTATTTT.

The chain has TRBV7-2 and TRBJ2-3; 7 nucleotides align to TRBD1. CDR3 length equals 15 residues. Germline-derived CDR1 and CDR2 are SGHTA and FQGNSA. V dropped 1 base and J dropped 6; count of bases not matched to a gene: 7. CDR3 region: CASSLGRGKMDTQYF. Written as DNA, the CDR3 is TGTGCCAGCAGCTTAGGCAGGGGGAAAATGGATACGCAGTATTTT.

This chain connects TRBV5-5 to TRBJ1-1; TRBD1 agrees at 7 bases. Germline CDR1 and CDR2: SGHKS and YYEKEE (reference sequence). V lost 2 bases and J lost 6; bases outside the gene matches: 10. The CDR3 is made up of 15 amino acids. DNA of the CDR3: TGTGCCAGCAGCTTTTTCGACAGGGCAGGCCCTGAAGCTTTCTTT. Its translation is CASSFFDRAGPEAFF.

The chain employs TRBV4-2 and TRBJ1-4, with 8 nucleotides matching TRBD1. From germline, CDR1 is LGHNA and CDR2 YNFKEQ. The CDR3 runs 14 residues. V gave up 8 bases and J gave up 8 bases; unmatched junction bases: 10. The CDR3 protein is CASRHTGGDEKLFF. DNA of the CDR3: TGTGCCAGCCGACATACAGGGGGGGACGAAAAACTGTTTTTT.

This clone was seen only once. The gene calls are TRBV6-5 and TRBJ2-2; 12 bases align to TRBD1. Germline V gives CDR1 MNHEY, CDR2 SVGAGI. Unmatched junction bases numbered 3, after V lost 4 bases and J lost 6 bases. This CDR3 is 15 amino acids long. CDR3 sequence reads: CASSWDRGRAGELFF. The DNA for the CDR3 is TGTGCCAGCAGTTGGGACAGGGGGCGGGCCGGGGAGCTGTTTTTT.

This chain uses TRBV10-2 with TRBJ2-1, with 11 bases matching TRBD2. V lost 2 bases, J lost 0 bases, and 6 bases stayed unmatched. The CDR3 loop spans 18 amino acids. Germline-derived CDR1 and CDR2 are WSHSY and SAAADI. The CDR3 sequence is CASSERLAGGSSYNEQFF. CDR3 nucleotide sequence: TGCGCCAGCAGTGAGCGGCTAGCGGGGGGAAGCTCCTACAATGAGCAGTTCTTC.

This chain links TRBV19 with TRBJ1-6; the D is unclear. The germline gives CDR1 LNHDA, CDR2 SQIVND (reference sequence). The V end lost 5 bases, the J end lost 6 bases, and 8 bases lay between the germline ends. CDR3 length: 13 residues. The CDR3 reads CASSPPFNSPLHF. The CDR3 DNA reads as TGTGCCAGTAGTCCCCCGTTTAATTCACCCCTCCACTTT.

The chain recombines TRBV5-5 with TRBJ1-1; D gene uncertain. The CDR3 sequence is 12 residues long. Germline V gene sequence: CDR1 SGHKS, CDR2 YYEKEE (reference sequence). V lost 1 base and J 5 bases, leaving 6 bases between the germline ends. In DNA form, the CDR3 reads TGTGCCAGCAGCTTGACAGCGACTGAAGCTTTCTTT. Residues: CASSLTATEAFF.

V gene TRBV6-5 combines with J gene TRBJ2-7; D remains unclear. This CDR3 has 14 residues. Germline V lookup: CDR1 MNHEY, CDR2 SVGAGI. V dropped 4 bases and J dropped 5 bases, with 15 bases sitting between them. CDR3: CASSFGSAANEQYF. CDR3 nucleotides: TGTGCCAGCAGTTTCGGTAGTGCGGCAAACGAGCAGTACTTC.

The DNA of the CDR3 is TGCGCCAGCTCCCGTCCGAGGGCTAGCGGGGGGGCGAGCTCCTACAATGAGCAGTTCTTC. Its translation is CASSRPRASGGASSYNEQFF. V is TRBV5-1 and J is TRBJ2-1, with 12 bases identical to TRBD2. The germline V gene encodes CDR1 SGHRS and CDR2 YFSETQ. CDR3 size: 20 residues. The V segment lost 7 bases and the J segment 0 bases; nucleotides outside the gene matches: 17.

The chain is built from TRBV6-6 and TRBJ1-4, with 8 positions matching TRBD1. J lost 8 bases, V lost 2 bases, and 10 bases had no gene match. This CDR3 region has 16 residues. In germline, CDR1 is MNHNY, CDR2 SVGAGI (reference sequence). CDR3 sequence (DNA): TGTGCCAGCAGTTACCTAACAGGGGGAGGTAGCGAAAAACTGTTTTTT. Translation gives CASSYLTGGGSEKLFF.

The genes are TRBV4-1 and TRBJ2-5; 9 bases are a match to TRBD2. The J segment lost 5 bases and the V segment lost 2 bases, leaving 6 bases of the junction unmatched. This CDR3 comprises 15 residues. Germline-derived CDR1 and CDR2 are MGHRA and YSYEKL. Written as DNA, the CDR3 is TGCGCCAGCAGCCAACGCGGGGGGGCCCGTGAGACCCAGTACTTC. This sequence encodes CASSQRGGARETQYF.

The V and J genes are TRBV9 and TRBJ1-6; unclear D gene. Trimming removed 4 bases at V and 0 bases at J, with 11 bases between. CDR3 length: 16 residues. The germline gives CDR1 SGDLS, CDR2 YYNGEE. DNA of the CDR3: TGTGCCAGCAGCTTGGACGCGAGCTCCTATAATTCACCCCTCCACTTT. Translating gives CASSLDASSYNSPLHF.

This clone showed up just once. The chain links TRBV6-5 to TRBJ1-2; tentative D call: TRBD1 (5 bases). The CDR3 has 12 amino acids. The V and J ends lost 7 bases and 8 bases respectively, with 14 bases between them. Germline lookup yields CDR1 MNHEY and CDR2 SVGAGI. CDR3 protein: CASNSQGSGYTF. In DNA, the CDR3 is TGTGCCAGCAATTCCCAGGGATCCGGCTACACCTTC.

The J gene is TRBJ2-5, the V gene TRBV29-1; possibly TRBD1 for D (6 bases). Trimming pared 5 bases from V and 4 bases from J, leaving 17 bases between. CDR3 size: 14 residues. Germline CDR1 SQVTM, CDR2 ANQGSEA. The CDR3 loop is CSVPNPQGSETQYF. Here the CDR3 DNA reads TGCAGCGTTCCCAATCCCCAGGGGTCAGAGACCCAGTACTTC.

The V gene is TRBV27, the J gene TRBJ1-5, with 7 bases matching TRBD1. There are 16 residues in the CDR3. The germline V gene has CDR1 MNHEY and CDR2 SMNVEV (reference sequence). V lost 6 bases, J lost 3 bases, and 11 bases stayed unmatched. The DNA of the CDR3 is TGTGCCAGCAGCCAAGGGACAGTCAGTCTCAATCAGCCCCAGCATTTT. Translated, it gives CASSQGTVSLNQPQHF.

V usage is TRBV29-1 and J usage is TRBJ1-2; 7 nucleotides align to TRBD1. This CDR3 is built from 14 residues. The germline V gene encodes CDR1 SQVTM and CDR2 ANQGSEA. The trim removed 6 bases at V and 6 bases at J, leaving 13 bases unmatched. CDR3 nucleotides: TGCAGCGTCGCGGAGACAGGGAATAGACATGGCTACACCTTC. It codes for CSVAETGNRHGYTF.

The rearrangement joins TRBV25-1 to TRBJ2-5; possibly TRBD1 or TRBD2 for D (6 bases each). The assigned J gene may be wrong: the sequence end matches TRBJ2-7 better. The CDR3 is 18 residues long. From germline, CDR1 is MGHDK and CDR2 SYGVNS. This CDR3 reads CASSAQGPGTLLSYEQYF. CDR3 coding DNA: TGTGCCAGCAGTGCACAGGGCCCGGGGACTCTCTTATCCTACGAGCAGTACTTC.

The V and J genes are TRBV7-2 and TRBJ2-3, with a possible D match to TRBD2 (6 bases). Trimming shortened V by 2 bases and J by 3 bases, and 9 bases separated the two germline ends. The CDR3 is 14 residues long. Germline V CDR1 and CDR2: SGHTA, FQGNSA. CDR3 coding DNA: TGTGCCAGCAGCTTAAGCCGGGGGACAGATACGCAGTATTTT. This gives the protein CASSLSRGTDTQYF.

This clone showed up just once. The CDR3 region has the DNA TGTGCCACGCCGACAGCGGACGGAACTGAAGCTTTCTTT. Encoded protein: CATPTADGTEAFF. This chain joins TRBV28 and TRBJ1-1; weak D call: TRBD1 (5 bases). Germline CDR1 and CDR2: MDHEN and SYDVKM. This CDR3 comprises 13 residues. Trimming took 10 bases from V and 5 from J, leaving 17 bases between them. Supplemented by reference TRBV28 and TRBJ1-1, the full variable domain reads DVKVTQSSRYLVKRTGEKVFLECVQDMDHENMFWYRQDPGLGLRLIYFSYDVKMKEKGDIPEGYSVSREKKERFSLILESASTNQTSMYLCATPTADGTEAFFGQGTRLTVV.